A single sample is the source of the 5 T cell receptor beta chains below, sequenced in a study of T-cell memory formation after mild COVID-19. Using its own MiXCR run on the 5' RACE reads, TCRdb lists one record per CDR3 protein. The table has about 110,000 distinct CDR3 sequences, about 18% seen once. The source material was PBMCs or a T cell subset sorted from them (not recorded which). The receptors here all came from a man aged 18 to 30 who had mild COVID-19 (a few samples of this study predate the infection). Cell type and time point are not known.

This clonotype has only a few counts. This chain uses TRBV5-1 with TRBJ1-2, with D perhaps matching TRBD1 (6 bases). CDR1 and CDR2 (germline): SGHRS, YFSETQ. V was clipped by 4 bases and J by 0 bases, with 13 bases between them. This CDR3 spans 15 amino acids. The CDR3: CASSIQGQANYGYTF. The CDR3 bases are TGCGCCAGCAGCATCCAGGGACAAGCTAACTATGGCTACACCTTC.

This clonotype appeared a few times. The CDR3 protein is CASSQDRFPGESGTQYF. Written as DNA, the CDR3 is TGCGCCAGCAGCCAAGATCGCTTCCCAGGGGAAAGTGGGACCCAGTACTTC. The J gene is TRBJ2-5, the V gene TRBV4-1, with D possibly being TRBD1 (6 bases). The ends were cut back, 0 bases at V and 7 bases at J, with 21 bases in the middle. The CDR3 is 17 residues long. Germline CDR1 reads MGHRA; CDR2 reads YSYEKL.

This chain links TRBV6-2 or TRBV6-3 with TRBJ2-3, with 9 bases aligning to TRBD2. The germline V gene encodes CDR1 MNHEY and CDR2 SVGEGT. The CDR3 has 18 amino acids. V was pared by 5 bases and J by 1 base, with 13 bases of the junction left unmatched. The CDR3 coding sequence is TGTGCCAGCAGTCCCGTAGCGGGAGCCGGAATTCGCACAGATACGCAGTATTTT. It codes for CASSPVAGAGIRTDTQYF.

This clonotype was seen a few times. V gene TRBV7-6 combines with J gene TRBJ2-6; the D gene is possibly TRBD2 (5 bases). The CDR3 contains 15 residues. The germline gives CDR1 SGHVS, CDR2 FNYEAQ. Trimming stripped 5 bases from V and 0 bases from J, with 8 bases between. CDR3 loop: CASSSAGSGANVLTF. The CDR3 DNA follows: TGTGCCAGCAGCAGCGCGGGCTCTGGGGCCAACGTCCTGACTTTC.

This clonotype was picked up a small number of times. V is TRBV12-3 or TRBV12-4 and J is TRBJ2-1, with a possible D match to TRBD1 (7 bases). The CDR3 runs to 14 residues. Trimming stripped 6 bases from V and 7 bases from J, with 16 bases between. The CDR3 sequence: CASRPRQGGNEQFF. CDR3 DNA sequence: TGTGCCAGCAGACCTCGACAGGGAGGTAATGAGCAGTTCTTC.